Listed below are T cell receptor beta chains from one sample, sequenced in a study of CD8+CD57+ T cells in acquired aplastic anemia. TCRdb reanalysed the reads using MiXCR and keeps one entry per CDR3 protein. The sample contains about 220,000 distinct CDR3 sequences, 30% to 40% of which appear only once. The sequenced sample consisted of sorted CD4+, CD8+, or CD8+CD57+ T cells (not recorded which) from PBMCs. These receptors came from a human donor in good health, serving as a control. Each CDR3 is given with its conserved first and last residue. D genes are given only for firm matches. Size is omitted from some rows. Given values are once, few, many or a class for expanded clones.

clone_size,v_call,j_call,d_call,cdr3_aa,cdr3_nt
many,TRBV2,TRBJ1-2,.,CASSQGYGLLPNGYTF,TGTGCCAGCAGCCAAGGGTACGGTTTACTCCCAAATGGCTACACCTTC
.,TRBV4-1,TRBJ2-1,.,CASSSREDLNNEQFF,TGCGCCAGCAGCTCCCGAGAGGACCTTAATAATGAGCAGTTCTTC
few,TRBV29-1,TRBJ1-1,.,CSVEGRYTEAFF,TGCAGCGTTGAAGGCAGATACACTGAAGCTTTCTTT
many,TRBV12-3/TRBV12-4,TRBJ2-1,TRBD1,CASSNRDRQFF,TGTGCCAGCAGTAACCGGGACAGGCAGTTCTTC
.,TRBV25-1,TRBJ1-1,.,CASSGGQGREAFF,TGTGCCAGCAGTGGGGGTCAGGGAAGGGAAGCTTTCTTT
few,TRBV11-2,TRBJ1-3,.,CASSLHSLGVPGNTIYF,TGTGCCAGCAGCCTTCACAGCCTAGGAGTTCCTGGAAACACCATATATTTT
many,TRBV19,TRBJ1-5,.,CASSIGGFGQPQHF,TGTGCCAGTAGTATAGGCGGGTTCGGTCAGCCCCAGCATTTT
many,TRBV4-2,TRBJ1-2,TRBD1,CASSLAGGYYGYTF,TGTGCCAGCAGCCTGGCAGGGGGCTACTATGGCTACACCTTC
many,TRBV20-1,TRBJ2-7,.,CSARGVRGGEQYF,TGCAGTGCGAGAGGGGTACGAGGGGGCGAGCAGTACTTC
many,TRBV20-1,TRBJ1-2,.,CSASLTGPNYGYTF,TGCAGTGCTAGTTTGACAGGACCTAACTATGGCTACACCTTC
.,TRBV10-3,TRBJ2-7,TRBD2,CAISVGGGSYEQYF,TGTGCCATCAGTGTCGGCGGGGGCTCCTACGAGCAGTACTTC
.,TRBV20-1,TRBJ2-5,TRBD2,CSAIKAGGKETQYF,TGCAGTGCTATCAAAGCGGGGGGGAAGGAGACCCAGTACTTC
many,TRBV14,TRBJ1-1,.,CASSPRPRQYAANTEAFF,TGTGCCAGCAGCCCACGGCCTCGACAGTATGCCGCGAACACTGAAGCTTTCTTT
many,TRBV11-1,TRBJ1-2,TRBD1,CASSWTGGSRGYTF,TGTGCCAGCAGCTGGACAGGGGGCAGTCGTGGCTACACCTTC
few,TRBV6-1,TRBJ1-2,TRBD1,CASSDSGGGYGYTF,TGTGCCAGCAGTGATTCAGGGGGAGGCTATGGCTACACCTTC
many,TRBV9,TRBJ2-1,.,CASSVGSSYNEQFF,TGTGCCAGCAGCGTAGGGAGCTCCTACAATGAGCAGTTCTTC
.,TRBV9,TRBJ2-1,TRBD1,CASSPRGTGAPYSYNEQFF,TGTGCCAGCAGCCCCAGGGGGACAGGGGCCCCTTACTCCTACAATGAGCAGTTCTTC
once,TRBV2,TRBJ1-2,TRBD1,CASSSHGQGAYGYTF,TGTGCCAGCAGCTCCCACGGACAGGGGGCATATGGCTACACCTTC
many,TRBV5-1,TRBJ1-2,.,CASSSTINYGYTF,TGCGCCAGCAGCTCAACCATTAACTATGGCTACACCTTC
.,TRBV6-5,TRBJ1-2,.,CASSYRDGAYGYTF,TGTGCCAGCAGTTACCGGGACGGTGCCTATGGCTACACCTTC
many,TRBV12-3/TRBV12-4,TRBJ2-7,TRBD1,CASSSSFRDSSYEQYF,TGTGCCAGCAGTTCTAGCTTCCGGGACAGCTCCTACGAGCAGTACTTC
many,TRBV3-1,TRBJ1-6,TRBD1,CASSQDGGQGLSPLHF,TGTGCCAGCAGCCAAGACGGCGGACAGGGCTTATCACCCCTCCACTTT
.,TRBV3-1,TRBJ1-5,TRBD1,CASSLGGQGLGQPQHF,TGTGCCAGCAGTCTAGGCGGACAGGGTCTCGGTCAGCCCCAGCATTTT
many,TRBV25-1,TRBJ1-4,.,CASSPVKWGGGGSTNEKLFF,TGTGCCAGCAGCCCCGTGAAGTGGGGGGGGGGCGGGTCAACTAATGAAAAACTGTTTTTT
.,TRBV11-1,TRBJ2-7,TRBD2,CASSFGTSGTQSYEQYF,TGTGCCAGCAGCTTCGGGACTAGCGGGACCCAGTCCTACGAGCAGTACTTC
.,TRBV6-5,TRBJ1-6,TRBD1,CASSYSPQGVRSPLHF,TGTGCCAGCAGTTACTCCCCTCAGGGGGTCCGGTCACCCCTCCACTTT
.,TRBV10-3,TRBJ1-1,TRBD1,CAISESDRGLGAFF,TGTGCCATCAGTGAGTCCGACAGGGGGCTTGGAGCTTTCTTT
.,TRBV7-2,TRBJ1-2,.,CASSLITEINYGYTF,TGTGCCAGCAGCTTAATAACAGAAATTAACTATGGCTACACCTTC
many,TRBV5-6,TRBJ2-7,.,CASSFLSGAYYEQYF,TGTGCCAGCAGCTTCCTCTCAGGAGCGTATTACGAGCAGTACTTC
many,TRBV12-3/TRBV12-4,TRBJ1-2,TRBD1,CASSLGTGGFDGYTF,TGTGCCAGCAGTTTAGGGACAGGGGGCTTTGATGGCTACACCTTC
many,TRBV4-1,TRBJ2-4,.,CASSQVRRDIQYF,TGCGCCAGCAGCCAAGTGCGACGCGACATTCAGTACTTC
many,TRBV7-2,TRBJ1-2,TRBD1,CASSRTGERYGYTF,TGTGCCAGCAGCCGGACAGGGGAGCGCTATGGCTACACCTTC
.,TRBV9,TRBJ1-1,.,CASSVTMGNTEAFF,TGTGCCAGCAGCGTAACTATGGGGAACACTGAAGCTTTCTTT
many,TRBV12-3/TRBV12-4,TRBJ1-2,.,CASSLVPGDGYTF,TGTGCCAGCAGTTTAGTACCGGGAGATGGCTACACCTTC
many,TRBV7-9,TRBJ2-1,TRBD2,CASSLTSGRSNEQFF,TGTGCCAGCAGCTTGACTAGCGGGAGGTCCAATGAGCAGTTCTTC
.,TRBV12-3/TRBV12-4,TRBJ1-3,.,CASSLVWTGNTIYF,TGTGCCAGCAGTTTGGTCTGGACTGGAAACACCATATATTTT
many,TRBV7-8,TRBJ1-2,.,CASSPGWQGNNYGYTF,TGTGCCAGCAGCCCAGGGTGGCAGGGGAATAACTATGGCTACACCTTC
few,TRBV6-1,TRBJ1-5,TRBD1,CASSRQGIDQPQHF,TGTGCCAGCAGTCGACAGGGGATAGATCAGCCCCAGCATTTT
.,TRBV5-1,TRBJ1-1,.,CASSLARDTEAFF,TGCGCCAGCAGCTTGGCACGGGACACTGAAGCTTTCTTT
.,TRBV11-1,TRBJ1-5,.,CASSLDKNFRHQPQHF,TGTGCCAGCAGCTTAGATAAAAACTTCCGACATCAGCCCCAGCATTTT
many,TRBV24-1,TRBJ1-2,.,CATRSAGLVGNGYTF,TGTGCCACCAGGTCGGCAGGGCTCGTAGGGAATGGCTACACCTTC
.,TRBV3-1,TRBJ1-2,TRBD1,CASSQDHWTGTYGYTF,TGTGCCAGCAGCCAAGATCATTGGACAGGGACCTATGGCTACACCTTC
many,TRBV19,TRBJ2-3,TRBD2,CASMLAGSDTQYF,TGTGCCAGTATGCTAGCGGGATCAGATACGCAGTATTTT
few,TRBV14,TRBJ2-5,TRBD2,CASSQDLLAGGLSQYF,TGTGCCAGCAGCCAAGATCTGCTAGCGGGAGGGTTGAGCCAGTACTTC
many,TRBV5-1,TRBJ1-1,.,CASSGAGANTEAFF,TGCGCCAGCAGTGGGGCAGGGGCGAACACTGAAGCTTTCTTT
.,TRBV24-1,TRBJ2-5,TRBD2,CATSDAGGQETQYF,TGTGCCACCAGTGACGCCGGGGGGCAAGAGACCCAGTACTTC
.,TRBV5-6,TRBJ1-1,.,CASSLVSGLSTEAFF,TGTGCCAGCAGCTTGGTTTCAGGGCTTTCCACGGAAGCTTTCTTT
few,TRBV5-1,TRBJ1-1,.,CASSPDTRMNTEAFF,TGCGCCAGCAGCCCGGACACCCGGATGAACACTGAAGCTTTCTTT